The sequence of this TCR beta chain was determined in a study of blood T cell repertoires in COVID-19. CDR1 LGHNA and CDR2 YSLEER come from the germline V gene. The CDR3 is made up of 16 amino acids. V lost 0 bases and J 5 bases, leaving 13 bases between the germline ends. Clones were read by immunoSEQ multiplex PCR, and TCRdb kept only the in-frame ones, dropping some. The table has about 130,000 clones, around 88% seen once. The receptor was isolated from a man between 60 and 75 years old with active or convalescent COVID-19. This chain links TRBV4-3 with TRBJ2-2, with unresolved D. The sample comprised peripheral blood. In DNA, the CDR3 is TGCGCCAGCAGCCAAGATACTCTAGGAAGGACCGGGGAGCTGTTTTTT. Translating gives CASSQDTLGRTGELFF.